A single sample gave rise to the 32 T cell receptor beta chains below, sequenced in a study of cytomegalovirus exposure and HLA in healthy donors. The study ran its PCR with 60 Vbeta and 13 Jbeta primers. TCRdb's copy holds only in-frame clones and misses some; the assay was immunoSEQ multiplex PCR. The table has around 180,000 clones, more than 70% seen once. The material sequenced was PBMCs. The receptors originated from a woman aged 40 to 50 in good health and CMV-seronegative.

The chain uses TRBV9 and TRBJ2-3; weak D call: TRBD2 (6 bases). This CDR3 has 13 residues. Trimming stripped 7 bases from V and 3 bases from J, with 12 bases between. Looked up from germline, CDR1 is SGDLS and CDR2 is YYNGEE. The CDR3 spells CASGPAGTDTQYF. CDR3 nucleotide sequence: TGTGCCAGCGGTCCGGCGGGGACAGATACGCAGTATTTT. Together with reference TRBV9 and TRBJ2-3, the CDR3 gives the full variable domain: DSGVTQTPKHLITATGQRVTLRCSPRSGDLSVYWYQQSLDQGLQFLIQYYNGEERAKGNILERFSAQQFPDLHSELNLSSLELGDSALYFCASGPAGTDTQYFGPGTRLTVL.

CDR3 in DNA: TGCGCCAGCAGCTTCTCGGGGGGTAGCGGCGTTTCCTACGAGCAGTACTTC. It encodes CASSFSGGSGVSYEQYF. This sequence joins TRBV5-1 and TRBJ2-5; TRBD2 matches at 7 bases. The DNA end is a closer match to TRBJ2-7, so the J assignment may be wrong. The V gene's germline CDR1 is SGHRS and CDR2 YFSETQ. This CDR3 spans 17 amino acids.

The CDR3 here is CAWSQTGGPGNTIYF. DNA for the CDR3: TGTGCCTGGAGTCAGACAGGGGGTCCCGGAAACACCATATATTTT. The V and J genes are TRBV30 and TRBJ1-3, with 9 bases that match TRBD1. The CDR3 totals 15 residues. Trimming cost V 2 bases and J 4 bases; bases outside gene matches: 6. Germline CDR1 GTSNPN, CDR2 SVGIG (reference sequence).

This rearrangement joins TRBV4-1 to TRBJ2-3, with D perhaps TRBD2 (5 bases). The CDR3 sequence is 18 residues long. V was shortened by 1 base and J by 1 base, with 18 bases between the two germline ends. The germline CDR1 and CDR2 sequences are MGHRA and YSYEKL. The CDR3 loop reads CASSQVETTSWGTDTQYF. In DNA form, the CDR3 reads TGCGCCAGCAGCCAAGTTGAGACTACCAGTTGGGGCACAGATACGCAGTATTTT.

This rearrangement joins TRBV7-2 to TRBJ2-3, with D uncertain. Germline lookup yields CDR1 SGHTA and CDR2 FQGNSA. The length of the CDR3 is 17 residues. The V end lost 6 bases, the J end lost 1 base, and 20 bases lay between the germline ends. The CDR3 DNA reads TGTGCCAGCAGTCCCCTCCTAGGCCCTCGGGGCACAGATACGCAGTATTTT. It specifies CASSPLLGPRGTDTQYF.

This chain connects TRBV2 to TRBJ1-1; 7 bases agree with TRBD1. This CDR3 region has 15 residues. After removal of 6 bases from V and 0 bases from J, the junction contained 7 bases not matched to a gene. Germline-derived CDR1 and CDR2 are SNHLY and FYNNEI. CDR3 sequence: CASRKPGQMNTEAFF. DNA of the CDR3: TGTGCCAGCAGGAAACCGGGACAGATGAACACTGAAGCTTTCTTT.

This chain uses TRBV4-3 with TRBJ2-1; 10 bases fit TRBD2. The V gene end was trimmed by 0 bases and the J gene end by 4 bases; junction bases not matched to a gene: 9. Looked up from germline, CDR1 is LGHNA and CDR2 is YSLEER. The CDR3 is 18 amino acids. CDR3 residues: CASSQDPHSGRSYNEQFF. The CDR3 coding sequence is TGCGCCAGCAGCCAAGATCCCCATAGCGGGAGGTCGTACAATGAGCAGTTCTTC.

This clone was counted between two and nine times. V is TRBV6-4 and J is TRBJ2-2; perhaps TRBD1 as D (6 bases). The CDR3 spans 15 residues. V lost 0 bases and J 1 base, leaving 6 bases between the germline ends. Germline V gene lookup returns CDR1 MRHNA and CDR2 SNTAGT. The CDR3 bases are TGTGCCAGCAGTGACTCGACAGGGAACACCGGGGAGCTGTTTTTT. Translated, it gives CASSDSTGNTGELFF.

This clone was seen only a few times. The rearrangement links TRBV5-4 to TRBJ2-7, with 12 bases aligning to TRBD2. The trim removed 4 bases at V and 6 bases at J, leaving 5 bases unmatched. Germline V gives CDR1 SGHNT, CDR2 YYREEE (reference sequence). The CDR3 is made up of 14 amino acids. CDR3 residues: CASSRTSGEVEQYF. The CDR3, as DNA: TGTGCCAGCAGCCGGACTAGCGGGGAGGTCGAGCAGTACTTC.

This chain uses TRBV9 with TRBJ1-4; D is unresolved. The CDR3 extends over 16 amino acids. Germline lookup yields CDR1 SGDLS and CDR2 YYNGEE. Between the trimmed V and J ends, which lost 0 bases and 4 bases, there was a span of 13 bases. The CDR3 region is CASSVAGHLINEKLFF. CDR3 DNA: TGTGCCAGCAGCGTAGCTGGGCACCTCATTAATGAAAAACTGTTTTTT.

V is TRBV15 and J is TRBJ2-1; possible D gene TRBD2, 5 bases. Germline-derived CDR1 and CDR2 are LNHNV and YYDKDF (reference sequence). The V gene lost 2 bases and the J gene lost 6 bases, with 14 bases spanning the gap. The CDR3 contains 15 residues. The CDR3 DNA reads TGTGCCACCAGCAGAACTAGTCGGAGCGTCAATGAGCAGTTCTTC. Encoded protein: CATSRTSRSVNEQFF.

The rearrangement links TRBV6-6 to TRBJ2-1, with 10 bases matching TRBD2. The junction had 14 bases not matched to a gene; V was cut back by 8 bases and J by 7 bases. The germline V gene encodes CDR1 MNHNY and CDR2 SVGAGI (reference sequence). This CDR3 has 16 amino acids. The CDR3 DNA reads TGTGCCAGCCGGGGTCCCATAGCGGGAGGAGGGAATGAGCAGTTCTTC. Translating it yields CASRGPIAGGGNEQFF.

This clone was found once. The rearrangement links TRBV19 to TRBJ2-2, with 9 bases aligning to TRBD1. CDR1 LNHDA and CDR2 SQIVND come from the germline V gene (reference sequence). The V segment lost 3 bases and the J segment 3 bases; nucleotides outside the gene matches: 2. This CDR3 contains 15 residues. The CDR3 loop is CASSIGQGYTGELFF. CDR3 DNA sequence: TGTGCCAGTAGTATTGGACAGGGGTACACCGGGGAGCTGTTTTTT. The complete variable domain, with remaining parts taken from reference TRBV19 and TRBJ2-2, reads DGGITQSPKYLFRKEGQNVTLSCEQNLNHDAMYWYRQDPGQGLRLIYYSQIVNDFQKGDIAEGYSVSREKKESFPLTVTSAQKNPTAFYLCASSIGQGYTGELFFGEGSRLTVL.

J is TRBJ1-2 and V is TRBV9, with 10 bases lining up with TRBD1. Germline CDR1 is SGDLS and CDR2 is YYNGEE. The J segment lost 8 bases and the V segment lost 3 bases, leaving 7 bases of the junction unmatched. The CDR3 sequence is 14 residues long. In nucleotides, the CDR3 is TGTGCCAGCAGCGCCCGACAGGGGGCGGGGGGCTACACCTTC. It codes for CASSARQGAGGYTF.

The chain employs TRBV6-4 and TRBJ2-3, with 12 bases aligning to TRBD2. The CDR3 runs 15 residues. J was trimmed by 8 bases and V by 6 bases; bases with no gene match: 9. Germline V gene sequence: CDR1 MRHNA, CDR2 SNTAGT. CDR3 nucleotides: TGTGCCAGCAGGTCACTAGCGGGAGGCTCTGGTACGCAGTATTTT. Amino acid sequence: CASRSLAGGSGTQYF.

This chain links TRBV2 with TRBJ2-1; TRBD2 matches 9 bases. V dropped 6 bases and J dropped 4; count of bases not matched to a gene: 10. The CDR3 is made up of 16 amino acids. Germline V CDR1 and CDR2: SNHLY, FYNNEI. CDR3 residues: CASRETSGGRYNEQFF. CDR3 nucleotides: TGTGCCAGCAGGGAGACTAGCGGAGGGAGATACAATGAGCAGTTCTTC.

The chain combines TRBV5-1 with TRBJ2-1, with TRBD2 matching over 8 bases. Trimming took 4 bases from V and 1 from J; bases not matched to a gene: 10. The CDR3 totals 17 residues. Germline V gene sequence: CDR1 SGHRS, CDR2 YFSETQ. Written as DNA, the CDR3 is TGCGCCAGCAGCCTCCGGGAGAGCGGGAGATCCTACAATGAGCAGTTCTTC. Translated, it gives CASSLRESGRSYNEQFF.

V and J are TRBV7-9 and TRBJ1-6, with 9 bases matching TRBD1. The ends lost 3 bases at V and 7 bases at J; junction bases unmatched: 7. This CDR3 region has 16 residues. In germline, CDR1 is SEHNR, CDR2 FQNEAQ (reference sequence). The CDR3 spells CASSFLQGAGNSPLHF. The CDR3 region has the DNA TGTGCCAGCAGCTTTTTACAGGGGGCAGGGAATTCACCCCTCCACTTT.

In DNA form, the CDR3 reads TGTGCCAGCAGCTCTCCGGACAGGGGGCGGTACGAGCAGTACTTC. Its protein is CASSSPDRGRYEQYF. The rearrangement joins TRBV28 to TRBJ2-7; 11 bases are a match to TRBD1. Germline V gene sequence: CDR1 MDHEN, CDR2 SYDVKM. V lost 6 bases, J lost 4 bases, and 8 bases stayed unmatched. There are 15 residues in the CDR3. Looking up the rest from reference TRBV28 and TRBJ2-7 gives the full variable domain: DVKVTQSSRYLVKRTGEKVFLECVQDMDHENMFWYRQDPGLGLRLIYFSYDVKMKEKGDIPEGYSVSREKKERFSLILESASTNQTSMYLCASSSPDRGRYEQYFGPGTRLTVT.

A few counts support this clone. The rearrangement links TRBV4-3 to TRBJ2-1; 13 nucleotides line up with TRBD2. The CDR3 has 16 amino acids. Germline V gene lookup returns CDR1 LGHNA and CDR2 YSLEER. With V trimmed by 2 bases and J by 7 bases, 5 bases remained unmatched. The CDR3 region is CASSQLRTSGRNEQFF. CDR3 sequence (DNA): TGCGCCAGCAGCCAACTGAGGACTAGCGGGAGAAATGAGCAGTTCTTC.

This clone showed up just once. The rearrangement links TRBV9 to TRBJ2-1, with D maybe TRBD1 (5 bases). The V gene lost 4 bases and the J gene lost 2 bases, with 16 bases spanning the gap. This CDR3 comprises 16 residues. CDR1 is SGDLS and CDR2 is YYNGEE in the germline V gene. The DNA of the CDR3 is TGTGCCAGCAGCCCGCGCTGGGGCGACCCCTACAATGAGCAGTTCTTC. This gives the protein CASSPRWGDPYNEQFF.

This chain joins TRBV5-1 and TRBJ2-1, with TRBD2 identical over 8 bases. In germline, CDR1 is SGHRS, CDR2 YFSETQ. This CDR3 has 15 residues. V lost 4 bases to trimming and J lost 6 bases; unmatched junction nucleotides: 9. The CDR3 loop is CASSPRAGVSNEQFF. The CDR3 DNA reads TGCGCCAGCAGCCCGAGAGCGGGAGTGAGCAATGAGCAGTTCTTC.

The chain combines TRBV21-1 with TRBJ1-2; the listed D gene, TRBD1, was not tested against the DNA. TRBV21-1 is a known pseudogene. The CDR3 extends over 18 amino acids. The CDR3 region has the DNA TGTGCCAGCAGCAATTCGACAGGACGACGGCATGCTAACTATGGCTACACCTTC. It yields the protein CASSNSTGRRHANYGYTF.

The J gene is TRBJ2-1, the V gene TRBV2; the D gene is possibly TRBD1 (6 bases). CDR1 and CDR2 from the germline V gene are SNHLY and FYNNEI. V gave up 4 bases and J gave up 2 bases, with 9 bases separating them. The CDR3 runs to 14 residues. The CDR3 reads CASSVWGPYNEQFF. In DNA form, the CDR3 reads TGTGCCAGCAGTGTTTGGGGGCCCTACAATGAGCAGTTCTTC.

The V call is TRBV30, the J call TRBJ2-1; D is perhaps TRBD2 (5 bases). The V end lost 4 bases, the J end lost 9 bases, and 13 bases lay between the germline ends. CDR1 is GTSNPN and CDR2 is SVGIG in the germline V gene (reference sequence). This CDR3 comprises 12 residues. The CDR3 sequence: CAWIGLLPEQFF. CDR3 nucleotides: TGTGCCTGGATCGGACTCCTACCTGAGCAGTTCTTC.

This clone was recorded a few times. This chain links TRBV4-3 with TRBJ1-5, with no clear D. The CDR3 is 14 amino acids. V lost 5 bases, J lost 5 bases, and 13 bases lay in between. Germline values: CDR1 LGHNA, CDR2 YSLEER. CDR3 sequence reads: CASSYTAGDQPQHF. The DNA for the CDR3 is TGCGCCAGCAGCTACACAGCCGGCGATCAGCCCCAGCATTTT.

This chain uses TRBV27 with TRBJ1-5, with D tentatively TRBD1 (5 bases). CDR3 length: 16 amino acids. Trimming took 2 bases from V and 4 from J, leaving 15 bases between them. Germline CDR1 MNHEY, CDR2 SMNVEV (reference sequence). The CDR3 spells CASSLGQGGINQPQHF. DNA of the CDR3: TGTGCCAGCAGTTTAGGGCAGGGCGGGATTAATCAGCCCCAGCATTTT.

The chain employs TRBV5-1 and TRBJ2-3; D may be TRBD2 (6 bases). Germline V CDR1 and CDR2: SGHRS, YFSETQ. The CDR3 runs 15 residues. With 1 base removed from V and 4 bases from J, the gap between germline ends came to 13 bases. This chain's CDR3 is CASSLQGGNADTQYF. The CDR3 bases are TGCGCCAGCAGCTTGCAGGGCGGGAACGCAGATACGCAGTATTTT.

The chain employs TRBV19 and TRBJ2-2; 12 bases match TRBD1. V lost 5 bases, J lost 6 bases, and 13 bases stayed unmatched. The CDR3 contains 18 residues. Per the germline V gene, CDR1 is LNHDA and CDR2 is SQIVND (reference sequence). CDR3 bases: TGTGCCAGTAGTTCTCCCCCCGGGACAGGGGGCCGAGCCGGGGAGCTGTTTTTT. This gives the protein CASSSPPGTGGRAGELFF.

The chain carries TRBV7-3 and TRBJ2-2; D is perhaps TRBD1 (5 bases). CDR3 length: 14 amino acids. V lost 5 bases and J lost 4, with 11 bases in between. CDR1 SGHTA and CDR2 FQGTGA come from the germline V gene. CDR3 nucleotide sequence: TGTGCCAGCAGCCACGGACAACCCACCGGGGAGCTGTTTTTT. This translates into CASSHGQPTGELFF. Together with reference TRBV7-3 and TRBJ2-2, the CDR3 gives the full variable domain: GAGVSQTPSNKVTEKGKYVELRCDPISGHTALYWYRQSLGQGPEFLIYFQGTGAADDSGLPNDRFFAVRPEGSVSTLKIQRTERGDSAVYLCASSHGQPTGELFFGEGSRLTVL.

This chain links TRBV9 with TRBJ1-2; D is unclear. Germline assignment: CDR1 SGDLS and CDR2 YYNGEE. The CDR3 sequence is 16 residues long. The V and J ends lost 0 bases and 5 bases respectively, with 17 bases between them. CDR3 bases: TGTGCCAGCAGCGTAGGTTCCGGCGGCCTGAAATATGGCTACACCTTC. It is translated as CASSVGSGGLKYGYTF.

The CDR3 DNA sequence: TGTGCCAGCACCAGGACAGGGTTCTACAATGAGCAGTTCTTC. This codes for CASTRTGFYNEQFF. The gene calls are TRBV27 and TRBJ2-1; 8 bases align to TRBD1. Germline V lookup: CDR1 MNHEY, CDR2 SMNVEV (reference sequence). This CDR3 is built from 14 residues. The trim removed 7 bases at V and 3 bases at J, leaving 5 bases unmatched.